This entry is about one T cell receptor beta chain. Its antigen is still unknown. Specified time point: blood 4 weeks post-SBRT, at nephrectomy. The treatment denotes: 15 Gy SBRT to primary tumor, nephrectomy 4 weeks later. Nephrectomy followed 15 Gy stereotactic body radiation by 4 weeks. After SBRT, blood was collected at 2 and 4 weeks, plus baseline. The protocol was immunoSEQ multiplex PCR, while the TCRdb copy is restricted to in-frame clones and leaves out a portion. The data hold approximately 150,000 clones, with 86% observed a single time. The V end was cut by 1 base, the J end by 0 bases, with 9 bases between. The CDR3 loop spans 16 amino acids. CDR1 is SGHTA, CDR2 FQGNSA, per germline. The sample originates from a study of radiation and T cells in renal cell carcinoma. Broader study findings: In blood, top tumor clones expanded by 2 weeks, shrinking by 4.

This specimen consisted of blood, obtained from a patient whose treatment included radiotherapy and nephrectomy. The TCR sequence derives from a woman aged 45-60 years with renal cell carcinoma. The rearrangement joins TRBV7-2 to TRBJ2-2; a weak D match, TRBD1 (5 bases). CDR3 sequence (DNA): TGTGCCAGCAGCTTAGACACAGGCGCGAACACCGGGGAGCTGTTTTTT. Its translation is CASSLDTGANTGELFF.